Each of the 25 T cell receptor beta chains below was sequenced from the same sample in a study of beta chain features in type 1 diabetes (dated by TCRdb to the late 2010s). The receptor library was made with the immunoSEQ multiplex PCR assay. The entire amount of isolated RNA was reverse transcribed using the High Capacity cDNA Reverse Transcription Kit, so the sequenced TCRB transcripts were expressed ones. The immuneACCESS repertoire file appears here via TCRdb, limited to in-frame rearrangements. These files lack a portion of the clones; in checked studies, under half of the deficit traces to unresolved V genes, and the cause of the others is not known. This sample gives 150,000 or so clones in total; roughly 53% of them show up just once. Of the sample, over 0.4% falls within the top ten clones. Sequenced: Tregs from blood. The sample's cell subset or site label, decoded: regulatory CD4+ T cells. These receptors all stem from a man aged 18 to 30 in good health.

This clone was detected a few times. The chain joins TRBV10-3 to TRBJ1-1, with D maybe TRBD1 (6 bases). The CDR3 is 15 amino acids. Per germline, CDR1 ENHRY and CDR2 SYGVKD. The V end lost 0 bases, the J end lost 1 base, and 9 bases lay between the germline ends. The CDR3: CAISESGRGNTEAFF. DNA for the CDR3: TGTGCCATCAGTGAGTCGGGCAGGGGGAACACTGAAGCTTTCTTT.

This chain uses TRBV4-3 with TRBJ1-2, with unresolved D. This CDR3 comprises 16 residues. CDR1 and CDR2 (germline): LGHNA, YSLEER. Trimming shortened V by 0 bases and J by 4 bases, and 15 bases separated the two germline ends. This CDR3 reads CASSQDLRVSAYGYTF. The CDR3 bases are TGCGCCAGCAGCCAAGATCTTCGGGTATCCGCCTATGGCTACACCTTC.

This sequence joins TRBV5-1 and TRBJ2-3; D might be TRBD1 (5 bases). Trimming shortened V by 2 bases and J by 5 bases, and 6 bases separated the two germline ends. The CDR3 is 12 residues long. From germline, CDR1 is SGHRS and CDR2 YFSETQ. CDR3 bases: TGCGCCAGCAGCTTAGGGGAAGATACGCAGTATTTT. It codes for CASSLGEDTQYF.

This clone came up a few times. The chain uses TRBV30 and TRBJ2-7; 11 nucleotides line up with TRBD2. After removal of 0 bases from V and 6 bases from J, the junction contained 4 bases not matched to a gene. The CDR3 contains 14 residues. Germline lookup yields CDR1 GTSNPN and CDR2 SVGIG (reference sequence). In DNA, the CDR3 is TGTGCCTGGAGTGTACTAGCGGGAGAGAGCGAGCAGTACTTC. As protein: CAWSVLAGESEQYF.

The V call is TRBV5-1, the J call TRBJ1-1, with unresolved D. The length of the CDR3 is 13 residues. Per germline, CDR1 SGHRS and CDR2 YFSETQ. V was trimmed by 6 bases and J by 0 bases, leaving 9 bases between them. CDR3 sequence (DNA): TGCGCCAGCAAATACGGGATGAACACTGAAGCTTTCTTT. Its protein is CASKYGMNTEAFF. Full variable domain (missing parts from reference TRBV5-1 and TRBJ1-1): KAGVTQTPRYLIKTRGQQVTLSCSPISGHRSVSWYQQTPGQGLQFLFEYFSETQRNKGNFPGRFSGRQFSNSRSEMNVSTLELGDSALYLCASKYGMNTEAFFGQGTRLTVV.

The chain is built from TRBV6-5 and TRBJ2-2, with 10 bases matching TRBD1. The CDR3 has 15 residues. Germline V gene lookup returns CDR1 MNHEY and CDR2 SVGAGI. The trim removed 0 bases at V and 7 bases at J, leaving 2 bases unmatched. The DNA for the CDR3 is TGTGCCAGCAGTTACTCGACAGGGGGCATCGGGGAGCTGTTTTTT. Translating it yields CASSYSTGGIGELFF.

V is TRBV19 and J is TRBJ2-3; 8 bases match TRBD1. The CDR3 contains 15 residues. J lost 5 bases, V lost 1 base, and 5 bases had no gene match. CDR1 is LNHDA and CDR2 is SQIVND in the germline V gene (reference sequence). CDR3 in DNA: TGTGCCAGTAGTATAGGGACCAGGGGGCAAGATACGCAGTATTTT. Protein product: CASSIGTRGQDTQYF.

The chain recombines TRBV28 with TRBJ1-1; 7 nucleotides line up with TRBD1. With 5 bases clipped from V and 6 bases from J, the junction kept 3 bases outside the gene matches. The CDR3 contains 12 residues. The germline V gene has CDR1 MDHEN and CDR2 SYDVKM. CDR3 sequence (DNA): TGTGCCAGCAGTGGAGGGGGCTCTGAAGCTTTCTTT. This encodes CASSGGGSEAFF. Based on the CDR3 plus reference TRBV28 and TRBJ1-1, the full variable domain is DVKVTQSSRYLVKRTGEKVFLECVQDMDHENMFWYRQDPGLGLRLIYFSYDVKMKEKGDIPEGYSVSREKKERFSLILESASTNQTSMYLCASSGGGSEAFFGQGTRLTVV.

This clone was counted a few times. V usage is TRBV16 and J usage is TRBJ1-4; unclear D gene. Germline V lookup: CDR1 KGHSY, CDR2 FQNENV. The V and J ends lost 1 base and 7 bases respectively, with 10 bases between them. The CDR3 length is 14 residues. CDR3 in amino acids: CASSQLGGSEKLFF. In nucleotides, the CDR3 is TGTGCCAGCAGCCAATTGGGAGGGAGTGAAAAACTGTTTTTT.

The V gene is TRBV7-9, the J gene TRBJ2-3; 9 bases match TRBD2. Trimming cost V 1 base and J 3 bases; bases outside gene matches: 8. The CDR3 consists of 17 residues. Germline V gene data show CDR1 as SEHNR and CDR2 as FQNEAQ (reference sequence). This CDR3 is CASSLGLGSGGTDTQYF. For the CDR3, the DNA is TGTGCCAGCAGCTTAGGTCTGGGTAGCGGGGGTACAGATACGCAGTATTTT.

This clone showed up just a few times. V usage is TRBV7-2 and J usage is TRBJ2-5, with 9 bases lining up with TRBD1. This CDR3 spans 16 amino acids. Germline CDR1 SGHTA, CDR2 FQGNSA. Trimming at V came to 4 bases and at J to 0 bases, leaving 6 bases not matched to a gene. Here the CDR3 reads CASSSGTGTYQETQYF. In nucleotides, the CDR3 is TGTGCCAGCAGCTCCGGGACAGGGACGTACCAAGAGACCCAGTACTTC.

This clone has more than one count but fewer than ten. This sequence joins TRBV28 and TRBJ1-1, with TRBD1 identical over 7 bases. This CDR3 has 15 amino acids. CDR1 and CDR2 from the germline V gene are MDHEN and SYDVKM. Losses at the gene ends were 3 bases for V and 2 bases for J; bases not matched to a gene: 6. The CDR3: CASSLIDRENTEAFF. DNA of the CDR3: TGTGCCAGCAGTTTGATAGACAGGGAAAACACTGAAGCTTTCTTT. Based on the CDR3 plus reference TRBV28 and TRBJ1-1, the full variable domain is DVKVTQSSRYLVKRTGEKVFLECVQDMDHENMFWYRQDPGLGLRLIYFSYDVKMKEKGDIPEGYSVSREKKERFSLILESASTNQTSMYLCASSLIDRENTEAFFGQGTRLTVV.

This chain connects TRBV28 to TRBJ1-1; possibly TRBD1 for D (6 bases). Looked up from germline, CDR1 is MDHEN and CDR2 is SYDVKM. V was trimmed by 2 bases and J by 5 bases, leaving 15 bases between them. The CDR3 runs to 15 residues. The CDR3 is CASSLTHRAWTEAFF. For the CDR3, the DNA is TGTGCCAGCAGTTTAACCCACAGGGCTTGGACTGAAGCTTTCTTT.

V usage is TRBV25-1 and J usage is TRBJ1-2, with D uncertain. The germline V and J ends were trimmed by 3 bases and 7 bases, with 15 bases remaining between them. This CDR3 spans 14 amino acids. Germline V gene sequence: CDR1 MGHDK, CDR2 SYGVNS. CDR3 sequence reads: CASSDREPFFGYTF. The CDR3 DNA is TGTGCCAGCAGTGATCGGGAACCGTTCTTTGGCTACACCTTC.

The chain is built from TRBV5-4 and TRBJ2-5; 8 positions agree with TRBD2. J was trimmed by 5 bases and V by 2 bases; bases with no gene match: 5. Germline V CDR1 and CDR2: SGHNT, YYREEE (reference sequence). The length of the CDR3 is 14 residues. CDR3 sequence reads: CASSFSGGGETQYF. CDR3 nucleotides: TGTGCCAGCAGCTTTTCCGGGGGGGGTGAGACCCAGTACTTC.

The table lists this clone with a few counts. V is TRBV10-3 and J is TRBJ2-2; perhaps TRBD1 as D (6 bases). V was shortened by 11 bases and J by 0 bases, with 10 bases between the two germline ends. Looked up from germline, CDR1 is ENHRY and CDR2 is SYGVKD. The CDR3 covers 13 residues. DNA of the CDR3: TGTGCCCAGGGGCCCACGAACACCGGGGAGCTGTTTTTT. It specifies CAQGPTNTGELFF.

This clone was detected a few times. The rearrangement joins TRBV28 to TRBJ2-7, with TRBD2 matching 7 bases. Germline values: CDR1 MDHEN, CDR2 SYDVKM. There are 13 residues in the CDR3. V trimming: 10 bases; J trimming: 4 bases; junction bases outside the gene matches: 10. The CDR3 coding sequence is TGTGCCACCCGGCGCGGCGGGAGTTACGAGCAGTACTTC. It translates to CATRRGGSYEQYF.

J is TRBJ1-5 and V is TRBV28, with D maybe TRBD1 (5 bases). Germline CDR1 MDHEN, CDR2 SYDVKM. V lost 6 bases to trimming and J lost 1 base, with 13 bases between them. The CDR3 has 15 residues. CDR3 region: CASSPLRGSNQPQHF. CDR3 nucleotide sequence: TGTGCCAGCAGCCCCCTTAGGGGAAGCAATCAGCCCCAGCATTTT. Full variable domain (remainder filled in from reference TRBV28 and TRBJ1-5): DVKVTQSSRYLVKRTGEKVFLECVQDMDHENMFWYRQDPGLGLRLIYFSYDVKMKEKGDIPEGYSVSREKKERFSLILESASTNQTSMYLCASSPLRGSNQPQHFGDGTRLSIL.

This clone was found a few times. The chain uses TRBV7-2 and TRBJ2-2; D is possibly TRBD1 (6 bases). The CDR3 extends over 14 amino acids. Between the trimmed V and J ends, which lost 4 bases and 5 bases, there was a span of 11 bases. Germline lookup yields CDR1 SGHTA and CDR2 FQGNSA. The chain's CDR3 is CASSWTVFTGELFF. DNA of the CDR3: TGTGCCAGCAGCTGGACAGTTTTTACCGGGGAGCTGTTTTTT.

The chain recombines TRBV5-1 with TRBJ2-7, with D possibly TRBD2 on 5 matching bases. Germline assignment: CDR1 SGHRS and CDR2 YFSETQ. V was pared by 5 bases and J by 1 base, with 10 bases between. CDR3 length: 13 residues. CDR3 DNA sequence: TGCGCCAGCAGGACTACTAGTTCCTACGAGCAGTACTTC. Protein: CASRTTSSYEQYF.

The chain joins TRBV11-2 to TRBJ1-1; no reliable D call. The germline V and J ends were trimmed by 5 bases and 4 bases, with 11 bases remaining between them. Germline V lookup: CDR1 SGHAT, CDR2 FQNNGV. The CDR3 covers 13 residues. The CDR3 is CASSQTEGTEAFF. The CDR3 bases are TGTGCCAGCAGCCAAACAGAGGGCACTGAAGCTTTCTTT.

There are a few counts of this clone. This sequence joins TRBV28 and TRBJ1-3; 7 nucleotides align to TRBD1. With 5 bases clipped from V and 3 bases from J, the junction kept 16 bases outside the gene matches. From germline, CDR1 is MDHEN and CDR2 SYDVKM. The CDR3 is 18 amino acids. The CDR3 loop is CASSPRTLGQRNGNTIYF. CDR3 nucleotides: TGTGCCAGCAGTCCCAGGACGCTGGGACAGAGAAATGGAAACACCATATATTTT. The full variable domain, its missing parts supplied by reference TRBV28 and TRBJ1-3, is DVKVTQSSRYLVKRTGEKVFLECVQDMDHENMFWYRQDPGLGLRLIYFSYDVKMKEKGDIPEGYSVSREKKERFSLILESASTNQTSMYLCASSPRTLGQRNGNTIYFGEGSWLTVV.

This clone has only a few counts. The V and J genes are TRBV15 and TRBJ2-2; tentative D call: TRBD2 (6 bases). V lost 1 base to trimming and J lost 7 bases, with 13 bases between them. This CDR3 spans 15 amino acids. CDR1 is LNHNV, CDR2 YYDKDF, per germline (reference sequence). CDR3 nucleotide sequence: TGTGCCACCAGCAGAGCGCTAGCGCGCGGCGGGGAGCTGTTTTTT. Protein product: CATSRALARGGELFF.

The rearrangement joins TRBV6-5 to TRBJ2-2, with D perhaps matching TRBD1 (6 bases). V lost 4 bases and J lost 5, with 14 bases in between. Germline CDR1 and CDR2: MNHEY and SVGAGI. CDR3 length: 15 residues. This chain's CDR3 is CASSFWAGDTGELFF. The CDR3 nucleotides are TGTGCCAGCAGTTTCTGGGCAGGGGATACCGGGGAGCTGTTTTTT.

The chain links TRBV5-4 to TRBJ2-1; the D is unclear. This CDR3 comprises 13 residues. The V end was cut by 4 bases, the J end by 0 bases, with 5 bases between. Germline values: CDR1 SGHNT, CDR2 YYREEE (reference sequence). Here the CDR3 DNA reads TGTGCCAGCAGCGGTAGCTCCTACAATGAGCAGTTCTTC. Translating it yields CASSGSSYNEQFF. Full variable domain (remainder filled in from reference TRBV5-4 and TRBJ2-1): ETGVTQSPTHLIKTRGQQVTLRCSSQSGHNTVSWYQQALGQGPQFIFQYYREEENGRGNFPPRFSGLQFPNYSSELNVNALELDDSALYLCASSGSSYNEQFFGPGTRLTVL.